This is a list of T cell receptor beta chains from one sample in a study of T cell responses to AZD1222 COVID-19 vaccine. The repertoire was sequenced with immunoSEQ multiplex PCR; TCRdb's copy has only in-frame clones and lacks some. The sample holds about 93,000 clones, 89% seen once. The sequences come from peripheral blood, collected on day 0 of MenACWY control vaccination. The receptors stem from an adult in good health. The conserved cysteine and the conserved F or W are not part of the CDR3 here. Fields, in order: V gene, CDR3 protein.

v_call: TRBV28; cdr3_aa: ASSQQNTGELF
v_call: TRBV12-3/TRBV12-4; cdr3_aa: ASGTGVSPLH
v_call: TRBV29-1; cdr3_aa: SGKQGGDTEAF
v_call: TRBV7-9; cdr3_aa: ASSQRLAGVNEQF
v_call: TRBV6-5; cdr3_aa: ASSSTNRNTEAF
v_call: TRBV5-6; cdr3_aa: ASSPRLNNEKLF
v_call: TRBV5-1; cdr3_aa: ASSTGTETQY
v_call: TRBV9; cdr3_aa: ASSVSPDTNEKLF
v_call: TRBV3-1/TRBV3-2; cdr3_aa: ASSQERNTGNTIY
v_call: TRBV6-6; cdr3_aa: ASSYARQGNEKLF
v_call: TRBV29-1; cdr3_aa: SVGHPNTEAF
v_call: TRBV4-2; cdr3_aa: ASSQDLTVNYGYT
v_call: TRBV5-1; cdr3_aa: ASSLGQGARTEAF
v_call: TRBV20-1; cdr3_aa: SASTGGAGSEAF
v_call: TRBV28; cdr3_aa: ASSSPRETSGGLGTQY
v_call: TRBV20-1; cdr3_aa: SAIPRNEQF
v_call: TRBV4-3; cdr3_aa: ASSQGIQGEGTEAF
v_call: TRBV29-1; cdr3_aa: SVEDSAPGVSTEAF
v_call: TRBV28; cdr3_aa: ASSVPGLSDTGELF
v_call: TRBV9; cdr3_aa: ASSAGGIRTGELF
v_call: TRBV6-5; cdr3_aa: ASRPLNPVDTEAF
v_call: TRBV5-6; cdr3_aa: ASSPADSRPEKLF
v_call: TRBV27; cdr3_aa: ASRLPEGKDQPQH
v_call: TRBV3-1/TRBV3-2; cdr3_aa: ASSRPQSGGPSYEQY
v_call: TRBV27; cdr3_aa: ASSSIGTSSEAF
v_call: TRBV6-5; cdr3_aa: ASETSSAKNIQY
v_call: TRBV19; cdr3_aa: ASSPGQLAKNIQY
v_call: TRBV2; cdr3_aa: AGSDGTGGEKLF
v_call: TRBV27; cdr3_aa: ASRLQGRELYGQPQH
v_call: TRBV7-2; cdr3_aa: ASSLGLGLSRGETQY
v_call: TRBV3-1/TRBV3-2; cdr3_aa: ASSQEGSLTGEVSNQPQH
v_call: TRBV28; cdr3_aa: ASILDGNQPQH
v_call: TRBV7-9; cdr3_aa: ASSRDGAYNEQF
v_call: TRBV6-5; cdr3_aa: ASSYPGGNTIY
v_call: TRBV7-3; cdr3_aa: ASSLDRGTEAF
v_call: TRBV28; cdr3_aa: ASSLGGSYEQY
v_call: TRBV5-1; cdr3_aa: ASRGALGTEAF
v_call: TRBV28; cdr3_aa: ASSFLPGQGWNEQF
v_call: TRBV4-1; cdr3_aa: ASSQVTGNTEAF
v_call: TRBV7-3; cdr3_aa: PIRAGNNEQF
v_call: TRBV5-6; cdr3_aa: ASSDGLASYNEQF
v_call: TRBV23-1; cdr3_aa: ASSQRQYGYT
v_call: TRBV18; cdr3_aa: ASSPTGANVLT
v_call: TRBV18; cdr3_aa: ASSPGTGPSNQPQH
v_call: TRBV4-3; cdr3_aa: ASSQDRDSSYNSPLH
v_call: TRBV18; cdr3_aa: ASSPLDRAADTQY
v_call: TRBV5-1; cdr3_aa: ASSLGDRGIYEQY
v_call: TRBV10-3; cdr3_aa: AIRRQGKDTEAF
v_call: TRBV28; cdr3_aa: ASSFSRMVSYEQY
v_call: TRBV18; cdr3_aa: ASSSGHLGSYEQY
v_call: TRBV5-1; cdr3_aa: ASSRGQTLEGYT
v_call: TRBV6-6; cdr3_aa: ASSRDSPLH
v_call: TRBV19; cdr3_aa: ASDRPGQGARGYT
v_call: TRBV6-5; cdr3_aa: ASSYERQPLFYGYT